The following is a TCR beta chain sequence with its context. The sample is drawn from a study of blood T cell repertoires in COVID-19. Profiling relied on immunoSEQ multiplex PCR, and the TCRdb table lists in-frame clones only, not all of them. The table includes some 150,000 clones, roughly 88% detected once. The TCR was taken from a woman in her thirties with acute COVID-19. The sequenced material came from PBMCs or T cells enriched from blood (not recorded which).

The CDR3 DNA follows: TGTGCCAGCAGCTCTGTGGCGGGAGTGAACAATGAGCAGTTCTTC. Translating gives CASSSVAGVNNEQFF. The gene calls are TRBV7-2 and TRBJ2-1; TRBD2 agrees at 7 bases. The length of the CDR3 is 15 residues. Germline V gene lookup returns CDR1 SGHTA and CDR2 FQGNSA. The J segment lost 5 bases and the V segment lost 4 bases, leaving 8 bases of the junction unmatched.